One T cell receptor (beta chain) is described in this entry. The antigen is unknown. This entry belongs to a study of cytomegalovirus exposure and HLA in healthy donors. Study as a whole: Among the 350 to 500 donors who were genotyped, about 80% fell in the genetic ancestry cluster that is associated with self-reported Caucasian donors. Whole-study results and caveats: A further, later analysis showed that HLA-associated TCR beta chains (compared with equally common others) were more clonally expanded.

The study ran its PCR with 60 Vbeta and 13 Jbeta primers. Libraries were prepared by immunoSEQ multiplex PCR; TCRdb keeps only in-frame clonotypes and omits some of them. The table has about 93,000 clones, 70% to 80% seen once. The CDR3 is 19 amino acids. Germline V CDR1 and CDR2: SGHVS, FQNEAQ. Trimming shortened V by 0 bases and J by 5 bases, and 24 bases separated the two germline ends. This TCR derives from a man aged 30 to 45 in good health and CMV-seronegative. J is TRBJ2-3 and V is TRBV7-8, with a possible D match to TRBD1 (6 bases). Material: PBMCs. CDR3 protein: CASSLAGYRQDIPIDTQYF. Here the CDR3 DNA reads TGTGCCAGCAGCTTAGCAGGTTACAGACAGGATATACCGATAGATACGCAGTATTTT.